This T cell receptor (beta chain) was documented in a study of T cell responses to AZD1222 COVID-19 vaccine. The germline V gene encodes CDR1 LGHDT and CDR2 YNNKEL (reference sequence). The J segment lost 7 bases and the V segment lost 1 base, leaving 5 bases of the junction unmatched. The length of the CDR3 is 16 residues. The data were produced by immunoSEQ multiplex PCR, yet TCRdb's version contains in-frame clones alone and is incomplete. The sample contains around 120,000 clones, 92% of which appear only once. The chain employs TRBV3-1 (or the pseudogene TRBV3-2) and TRBJ2-1, with 12 bases matching TRBD2. The material sequenced was peripheral blood, taken 28 days after the second AZD1222 dose. The clonotype was recovered from an adult who received the AZD1222 COVID-19 vaccine. The CDR3 region is CASSQASGGAGNEQFF. The CDR3 nucleotides are TGTGCCAGCAGCCAAGCTAGCGGGGGGGCCGGGAATGAGCAGTTCTTC.